The present T cell receptor beta chain was sequenced within a study of cytomegalovirus exposure and HLA in healthy donors. Study results and caveats: Further analysis, carried out later, found HLA-associated TCR beta chains more clonally expanded than equally common other chains.

A multiplex PCR was run with 60 Vbeta primers and 13 Jbeta primers. Profiling relied on immunoSEQ multiplex PCR, and the TCRdb table lists in-frame clones only, not all of them. This table has tens of thousands of clones, roughly four fifths appearing once. Germline V lookup: CDR1 WSHSY, CDR2 SAAADI. The CDR3 contains 15 residues. Deletions cut 7 bases from V and 5 bases from J, with 17 bases between. For this clone: What it binds is not known.

The sequence came from a woman younger than 45 in good health and CMV-seropositive. Material: PBMCs. The chain recombines TRBV10-2 with TRBJ1-4; D perhaps matches TRBD1 (5 bases). CDR3 nucleotide sequence: TGCGCCAGCACCCCAAGTGGGACTGAGAATGAAAAACTGTTTTTT. This gives the protein CASTPSGTENEKLFF.